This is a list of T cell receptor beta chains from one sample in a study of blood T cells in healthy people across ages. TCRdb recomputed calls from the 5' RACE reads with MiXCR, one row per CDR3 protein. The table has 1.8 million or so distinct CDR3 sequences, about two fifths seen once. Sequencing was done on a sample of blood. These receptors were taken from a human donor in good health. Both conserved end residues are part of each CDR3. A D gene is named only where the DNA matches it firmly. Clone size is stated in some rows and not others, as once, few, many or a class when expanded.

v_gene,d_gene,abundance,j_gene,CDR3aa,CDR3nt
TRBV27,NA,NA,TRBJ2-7,CASSFVRREKTYEQYF,TGTGCCAGCAGTTTTGTTAGGCGGGAAAAAACCTACGAGCAGTACTTC
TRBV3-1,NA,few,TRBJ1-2,CASSQDLEGGYTF,TGTGCCAGCAGCCAAGATCTAGAAGGGGGCTACACCTTC
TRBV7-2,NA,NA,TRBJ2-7,CASSPSVAYGQYF,TGTGCCAGCAGCCCCTCCGTAGCATACGGGCAGTACTTC
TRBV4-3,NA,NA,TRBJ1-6,CASSQDSWNPAGYNSPLHF,TGCGCCAGCAGCCAAGATAGCTGGAACCCAGCGGGCTATAATTCACCCCTCCACTTT
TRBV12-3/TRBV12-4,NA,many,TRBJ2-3,CASSLNGGTDTQYF,TGTGCCAGCAGCTTAAACGGGGGCACAGATACGCAGTATTTT
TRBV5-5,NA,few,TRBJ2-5,CASSLWGSLETQYF,TGTGCCAGCAGCTTGTGGGGATCCTTGGAGACCCAGTACTTC
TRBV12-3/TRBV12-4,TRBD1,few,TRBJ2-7,CASSRQDRTYEQYF,TGTGCCAGCAGCCGCCAGGACAGGACCTACGAGCAGTACTTC
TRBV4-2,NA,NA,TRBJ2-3,CASSQELGIRHTQYF,TGTGCCAGCAGCCAAGAATTGGGTATTCGTCATACGCAGTATTTT
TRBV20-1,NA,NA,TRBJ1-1,CSAPAAEAFF,TGCAGTGCCCCCGCGGCTGAAGCTTTCTTT
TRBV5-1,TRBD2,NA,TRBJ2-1,CASSYGSGDSEEQFF,TGCGCCAGCAGTTACGGTAGCGGGGATTCTGAGGAGCAGTTCTTC
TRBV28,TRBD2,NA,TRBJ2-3,CASSQWGASGVSGTDTQYF,TGTGCCAGCAGCCAATGGGGCGCTAGCGGGGTTTCGGGCACAGATACGCAGTATTTT
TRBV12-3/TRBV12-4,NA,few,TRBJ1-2,CASTLGEIDGYTF,TGTGCCAGCACCTTAGGGGAGATTGACGGCTACACCTTC